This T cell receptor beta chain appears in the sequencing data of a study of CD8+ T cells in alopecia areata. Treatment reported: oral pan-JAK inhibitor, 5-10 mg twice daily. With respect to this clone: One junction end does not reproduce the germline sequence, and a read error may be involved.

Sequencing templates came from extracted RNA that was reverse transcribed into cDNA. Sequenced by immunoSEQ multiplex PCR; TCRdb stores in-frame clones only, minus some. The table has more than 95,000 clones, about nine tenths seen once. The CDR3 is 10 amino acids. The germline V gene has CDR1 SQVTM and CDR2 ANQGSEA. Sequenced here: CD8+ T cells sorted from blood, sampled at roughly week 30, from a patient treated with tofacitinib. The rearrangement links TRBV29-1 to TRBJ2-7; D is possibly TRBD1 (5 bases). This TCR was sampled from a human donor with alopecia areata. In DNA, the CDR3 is TGCAGCGTCGCGGACACCTTTCACATCTTC. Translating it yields CSVADTFHIF.